This T cell receptor (beta chain) derives from a study of T cells in localized non-small cell lung cancer. A remark on this clone: What it binds is unknown.

Trimming at V came to 2 bases and at J to 1 base, leaving 3 bases not matched to a gene. This CDR3 has 15 amino acids. Germline assignment: CDR1 PRHDT and CDR2 FYEKMQ (reference sequence). Whole-study results and caveats: T cell clonality was highest in uninvolved adjacent lung, above tumor.

Sequencing was performed with immunoSEQ multiplex PCR; in TCRdb, only in-frame clones are kept and a portion is missing. The repertoire holds 38,000 or so clones, under 90% seen once, with around 7.5% in the top ten. V gene TRBV13 combines with J gene TRBJ2-7, with 9 bases that match TRBD2. The sequence derives from a male donor older than 55 with stage II lung adenocarcinoma. The sample here was peripheral blood mononuclear cells, taken before any cancer treatment. Here the CDR3 reads CASSLSGRTSYEQYF. The DNA of the CDR3 is TGTGCCAGCAGCTTAAGCGGGAGGACGTCCTACGAGCAGTACTTC.